The subject of this entry is one TCR beta chain. This clonotype was seen once. What this receptor recognizes is not known. Base qualities are missing; no much larger clone stands one base away. With the library built for alpha chains, this beta chain is off target and its frequency is not meaningful. The data stem from a study of spatial heterogeneity in lung cancer (dated 2019 in TCRdb). With regard to the full study: More beta-chain than alpha-chain transcripts were consistently detected, likely reflecting higher beta-chain transcript abundance. Both alpha and beta chains were TCR-sequenced in approximately 200 tumor regions, approximately 64 matched nontumor lung samples and more than 50 PBMC samples obtained at surgery. In the raw uncorrected reads, each unique combination of TCR and UMI appeared on average more than ten times. TCR alpha and beta repertoires were quantitatively compared across multiple tumor regions, matched nontumor lung and blood in non-small cell lung cancer. The study linked features of the TCR repertoire to counts of nonsynonymous mutations, which were determined by whole-exome sequencing of tumor tissue.

Library preparation was by 5' RACE. TCRdb names NextSeq 500 as the instrument used. The TCR library protocol attached a unique molecular identifier to each TCR cDNA molecule to allow correction of PCR and sequencing errors. As for the authors' bioinformatics: Decombinator tools were used for TCR identification, UMI-based error correction and CDR3 extraction. TCRs above a frequency of 2 per 1,000, corresponding to the top 1% of the tumor frequency distribution, were defined as expanded. Renyi diversity was calculated using the R vegan package after each repertoire was subsampled 100 times to 5,000 TCRs. CDR3 similarity networks were built from amino acid triplet string-kernel similarity, connecting CDR3s with pairwise similarity above 0.82. The public reads were run again by TCRdb, first through fastp at Q25 and then through MiXCR, and only productive beta chains were kept. Every distinct CDR3 protein forms one entry, paired with its most common genes and DNA. These V and J calls originate from TCRdb's pipeline instead of the authors' own analysis. The sample table holds 5,000 to 5,500 distinct CDR3 sequences, of which roughly 35% were seen once. The ten largest clones capture around 3.3% of the sample.

Sequences MGHRA (CDR1) and YSYEKL (CDR2) are obtained from the germline V gene. The CDR3 runs 18 residues from the cysteine to the phenylalanine. Solely the CDR3 DNA is kept, with 54 bases framed from the first base. V loses 0 bases, J loses 6 bases, and the germline ends lie 21 bases apart. Overall study outcomes, separate from this receptor: Confirming at a functional level the hypothesis that regional TCRs recognize regional mutations was considered to require additional single-cell paired TCR alpha and beta sequencing. Ubiquitous expanded tumor TCRs were detected in blood more often at tumor resection than at routine follow-up.

The time point tag for this specimen amounts to: sample taken at primary tumor resection. For TCR sequencing, whole RNA was extracted from tumor and nontumor lung tissue, or from cryopreserved PBMC samples, and no cell sorting was done. Donors were about 70 patients with early-stage, untreated non-small cell lung cancer from the lung TRACERx cohort. A patient was chosen for TCR sequencing only when enough RNA was available from at least two tumor regions. Here the sequenced sample was PBMCs, taken at surgery. The TCR comes from a female donor with early-stage non-small cell lung cancer. The rearrangement combines TRBV4-1 with TRBJ2-1; the D gene is perhaps TRBD2, on 6 matching bases. The CDR3 protein sequence reads: CASSQEVAGGIVSNEQFF. The bases read TGCGCCAGCAGCCAAGAGGTAGCCGGGGGTATCGTCTCCAATGAGCAGTTCTTC.